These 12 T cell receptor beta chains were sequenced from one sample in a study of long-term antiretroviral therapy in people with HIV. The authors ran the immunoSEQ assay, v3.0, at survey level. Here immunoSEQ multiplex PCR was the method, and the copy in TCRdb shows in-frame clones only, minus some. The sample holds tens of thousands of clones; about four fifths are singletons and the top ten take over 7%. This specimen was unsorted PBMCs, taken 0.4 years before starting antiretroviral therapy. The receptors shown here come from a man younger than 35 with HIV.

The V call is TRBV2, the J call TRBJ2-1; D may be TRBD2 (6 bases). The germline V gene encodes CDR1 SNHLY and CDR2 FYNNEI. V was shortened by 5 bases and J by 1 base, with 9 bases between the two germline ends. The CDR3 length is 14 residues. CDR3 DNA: TGTGCCAGCAGTCCTAGCGCATCCTACAATGAGCAGTTCTTC. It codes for CASSPSASYNEQFF.

The CDR3 bases are TGTGCCAGCAGCCCCGGGGGAGATAGCAATCAGCCCCAGCATTTT. It yields the protein CASSPGGDSNQPQHF. The chain carries TRBV28 and TRBJ1-5; the D gene is possibly TRBD1 (5 bases). The CDR3 runs to 15 residues. V was pared by 6 bases and J by 0 bases, with 12 bases between. Looked up from germline, CDR1 is MDHEN and CDR2 is SYDVKM.

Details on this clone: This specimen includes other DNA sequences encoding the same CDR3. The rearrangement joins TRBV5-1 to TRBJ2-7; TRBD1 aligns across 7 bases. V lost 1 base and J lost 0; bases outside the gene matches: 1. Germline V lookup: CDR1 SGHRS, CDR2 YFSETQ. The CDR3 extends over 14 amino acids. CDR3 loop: CASSLSGGSYEQYF. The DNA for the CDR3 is TGCGCCAGCAGCTTGTCAGGGGGCTCCTACGAGCAGTACTTC.

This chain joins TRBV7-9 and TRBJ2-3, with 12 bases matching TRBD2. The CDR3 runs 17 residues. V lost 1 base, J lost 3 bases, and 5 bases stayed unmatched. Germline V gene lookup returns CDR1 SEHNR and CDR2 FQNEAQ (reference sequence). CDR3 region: CASSLGGLAGITDTQYF. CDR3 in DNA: TGTGCCAGCAGCTTAGGTGGACTAGCGGGGATTACAGATACGCAGTATTTT.

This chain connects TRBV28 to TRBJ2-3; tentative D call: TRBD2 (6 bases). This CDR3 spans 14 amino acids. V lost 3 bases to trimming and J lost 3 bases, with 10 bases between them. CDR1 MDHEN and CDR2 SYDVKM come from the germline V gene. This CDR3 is CASSFGRETDTQYF. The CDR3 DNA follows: TGTGCCAGCAGTTTTGGGCGGGAAACAGATACGCAGTATTTT. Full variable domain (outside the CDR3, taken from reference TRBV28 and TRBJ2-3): DVKVTQSSRYLVKRTGEKVFLECVQDMDHENMFWYRQDPGLGLRLIYFSYDVKMKEKGDIPEGYSVSREKKERFSLILESASTNQTSMYLCASSFGRETDTQYFGPGTRLTVL.

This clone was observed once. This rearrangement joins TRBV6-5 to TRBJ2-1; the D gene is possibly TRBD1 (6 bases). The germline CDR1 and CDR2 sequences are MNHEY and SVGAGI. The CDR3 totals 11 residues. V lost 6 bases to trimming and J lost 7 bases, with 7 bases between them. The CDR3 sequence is CASRRGNEQFF. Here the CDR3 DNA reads TGTGCCAGCAGAAGGGGGAATGAGCAGTTCTTC.

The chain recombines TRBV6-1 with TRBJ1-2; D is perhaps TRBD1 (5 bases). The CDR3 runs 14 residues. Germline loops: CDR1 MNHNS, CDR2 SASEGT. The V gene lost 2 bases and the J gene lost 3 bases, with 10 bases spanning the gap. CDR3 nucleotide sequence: TGTGCCAGCAGTGAAATGGGCAGGGACTATGGCTACACCTTC. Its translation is CASSEMGRDYGYTF.

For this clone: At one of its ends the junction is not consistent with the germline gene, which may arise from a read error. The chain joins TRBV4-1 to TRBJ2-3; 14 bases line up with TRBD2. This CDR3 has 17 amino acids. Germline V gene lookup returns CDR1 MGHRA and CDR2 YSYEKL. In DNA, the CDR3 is TGCGCCAGCAGGCAAGGGGGACTAGCGGGGGCCACAGATACGCAGTATTTT. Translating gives CASRQGGLAGATDTQYF.

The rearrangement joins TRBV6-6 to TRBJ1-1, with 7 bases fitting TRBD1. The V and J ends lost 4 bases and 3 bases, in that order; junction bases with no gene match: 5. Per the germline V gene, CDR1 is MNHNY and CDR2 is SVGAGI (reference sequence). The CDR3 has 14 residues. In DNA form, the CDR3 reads TGTGCCAGCAGTTTGACAGGGCTGTACACTGAAGCTTTCTTT. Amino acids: CASSLTGLYTEAFF.

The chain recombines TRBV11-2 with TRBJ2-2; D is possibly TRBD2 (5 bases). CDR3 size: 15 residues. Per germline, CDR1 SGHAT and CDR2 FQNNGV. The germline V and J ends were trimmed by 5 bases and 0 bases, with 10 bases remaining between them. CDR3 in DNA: TGTGCCAGCAGCCCTGGGAGCGCGAACACCGGGGAGCTGTTTTTT. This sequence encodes CASSPGSANTGELFF.

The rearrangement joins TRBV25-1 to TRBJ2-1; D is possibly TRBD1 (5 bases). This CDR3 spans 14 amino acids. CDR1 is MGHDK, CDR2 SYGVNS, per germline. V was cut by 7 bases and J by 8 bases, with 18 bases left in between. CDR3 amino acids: CASTIGSWGDEQFF. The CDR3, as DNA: TGTGCCAGCACCATAGGGTCATGGGGCGATGAGCAGTTCTTC.

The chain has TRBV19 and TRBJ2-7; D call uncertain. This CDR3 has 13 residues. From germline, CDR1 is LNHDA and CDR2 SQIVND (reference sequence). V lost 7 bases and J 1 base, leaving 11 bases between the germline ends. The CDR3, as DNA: TGTGCCAGTAACGCCGGTGATTCCTACGAGCAGTACTTC. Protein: CASNAGDSYEQYF.